This T cell receptor beta chain emerged from a study of beta chain features in type 1 diabetes. CDR3 size: 12 residues. Germline loops: CDR1 MGHDK, CDR2 SYGVNS. Trimming pared 3 bases from V and 2 bases from J, leaving 3 bases between. cDNA synthesis used the whole RNA isolate, giving expressed TCRB sequences. Here immunoSEQ multiplex PCR was the method, and the copy in TCRdb shows in-frame clones only, minus some. The repertoire consists of around 250,000 clones, with roughly 15% occurring once and the leading ten covering 0.025% to 0.03%. The sequenced sample consisted of naive CD4+ T cells from blood. This chain connects TRBV25-1 to TRBJ2-3; no firm D call. The receptor's source is a woman in her 40s in good health. In nucleotides, the CDR3 is TGTGCCAGCAGTGACCTCACAGATACGCAGTATTTT. Translation: CASSDLTDTQYF.